The rows below give T cell receptor beta chains drawn from one sample of a study of T-cell reconstitution after alpha-beta-depleted transplantation in children. TCRdb reprocessed the PCR reads via MiXCR and lists one record per CDR3 protein. The sample shows around 600,000 distinct CDR3 sequences, more than 20% of them seen only once. The specimen was PBMCs, mostly from graft donor cells, collected 360 days after TCRalphabeta/CD19-depleted stem cell transplant. All receptors derive from a boy younger than two who had a stem cell transplant for acute myeloid leukemia, so the T cells may come from the graft donor. Both conserved end residues are trimmed from each CDR3. The order of the fields is CDR3 length, V gene, D gene, J gene, clone size, CDR3 protein. The D gene is left open where the match is weak. Some rows have no size entry. The others give once, few or many, or a class for an expanded clone.

12	TRBV18	-	TRBJ2-7	many	ASSPNTAYYEQY
14	TRBV20-1	-	TRBJ2-5	many	SARPPGSQYQETQY
11	TRBV10-2	TRBD1	TRBJ2-7	few	ASSLQGAVEQY
14	TRBV29-1	TRBD2	TRBJ2-1	few	SVAGTSPILYNEQF
13	TRBV6-1	TRBD2	TRBJ2-7	few	ASSRTSGGSYEQY
11	TRBV12-3/TRBV12-4	-	TRBJ1-6	many	ASSLFSNSPLH
13	TRBV7-9	-	TRBJ2-3	-	ASSLAQGQTDTQY
12	TRBV5-6	-	TRBJ2-7	many	ASSYGIFSYEQY
15	TRBV4-2	TRBD1	TRBJ1-6	many	ASSLGGDTGGYSPLH
13	TRBV20-1	-	TRBJ2-3	many	SAREAYRGWVEQY
13	TRBV20-1	TRBD1	TRBJ2-7	-	SARNTDRATYEQY
14	TRBV20-1	-	TRBJ2-1	few	SARGGGRRYYNEQF
14	TRBV12-3/TRBV12-4	-	TRBJ2-2	many	ASTTDRSRNTGELF
14	TRBV9	-	TRBJ2-2	few	ASSGALALNTGELF
10	TRBV29-1	-	TRBJ1-1	-	SVGFVGTEAF
12	TRBV4-2	-	TRBJ2-3	many	ASSHTSGTDTQY
13	TRBV5-1	TRBD1	TRBJ1-1	few	ASSLDPGGGTEAF
12	TRBV5-1	TRBD1	TRBJ2-7	many	ASSLVGGGYEQY
16	TRBV20-1	TRBD2	TRBJ2-3	many	SARLAGGLWALTDTQY
11	TRBV12-3/TRBV12-4	-	TRBJ2-7	-	ASRAGTPYEQY
13	TRBV6-2/TRBV6-3	-	TRBJ2-7	many	ASSTPGRSSYEQY
15	TRBV3-1	TRBD2	TRBJ2-1	many	ASSQDVAGGPYNEQF
11	TRBV12-3/TRBV12-4	-	TRBJ1-1	many	ASSLPGRPEAF
14	TRBV7-2	-	TRBJ1-2	-	ASSLGGSQGRGGYT
13	TRBV7-9	TRBD1	TRBJ2-7	-	ASSPDRVRFYEQY
11	TRBV15	-	TRBJ2-1	many	ATSYSGTSEQF
11	TRBV14	-	TRBJ1-1	-	ASSQGRHTEAF
12	TRBV20-1	-	TRBJ2-1	few	SARVGLGYNEQF
13	TRBV20-1	TRBD1	TRBJ1-5	-	SAHNIRGSNQPQH
15	TRBV7-2	TRBD2	TRBJ2-3	-	ASSTRLAGGITDTQY
15	TRBV12-3/TRBV12-4	TRBD1	TRBJ1-4	few	ASTVGTGEGLMEKLF
13	TRBV12-3/TRBV12-4	-	TRBJ2-1	few	ASSLVARAYNEQF
12	TRBV20-1	-	TRBJ2-5	-	SARAPRDQETQY
13	TRBV9	-	TRBJ2-1	-	ASRGGTYSYNEQF
19	TRBV4-2	TRBD1	TRBJ2-6	-	ASSHVLRQGEKVFGANVLT
14	TRBV15	-	TRBJ1-4	few	ATSRGGRPTNEKLF
12	TRBV29-1	-	TRBJ2-6	many	SVDGGPGANVLT
13	TRBV12-3/TRBV12-4	-	TRBJ1-1	many	ASSLRVGANTEAF
13	TRBV24-1	-	TRBJ2-1	-	ATSDPSQGHNEQF
12	TRBV20-1	-	TRBJ2-7	few	SAEGGTASYEQY
13	TRBV20-1	-	TRBJ2-5	few	SARDESRGIETQY
11	TRBV5-1	-	TRBJ2-5	many	ACSGPLSETQY
10	TRBV6-5	-	TRBJ1-5	-	ASSYGFGPQH
16	TRBV6-5	TRBD1	TRBJ2-1	many	ASSYGGTGRPKSNEQF
13	TRBV20-1	TRBD1	TRBJ2-7	many	SARASETGGYEQY
14	TRBV29-1	TRBD2	TRBJ2-1	many	SVLPKRGGSYNEQF